Below, 19 T cell receptor beta chains from the same sample are listed, as sequenced in a study of blood T cell repertoires in COVID-19. Some clones are missing from TCRdb's copy, which holds only in-frame ones; the method was immunoSEQ multiplex PCR. This sample has some 240,000 clones; around nine tenths occur once, and the top ten carry 5.5% to 6.5%. Sequencing input: peripheral blood. Receptors were obtained from a man in his 60s who had recovered from COVID-19.

This rearrangement joins TRBV7-3 to TRBJ2-3, with D possibly being TRBD2 (5 bases). V lost 4 bases and J lost 6, with 14 bases in between. Germline lookup yields CDR1 SGHTA and CDR2 FQGTGA. The CDR3 runs 14 residues. The CDR3 loop is CASSWTGKWDTQYF. CDR3 DNA: TGTGCCAGCAGCTGGACCGGGAAGTGGGATACGCAGTATTTT.

This rearrangement joins TRBV7-9 to TRBJ2-5; unclear D gene. Trimming cost V 5 bases and J 5 bases, with 15 bases left between them. Germline V gives CDR1 SEHNR, CDR2 FQNEAQ (reference sequence). The CDR3 covers 14 residues. CDR3 bases: TGTGCCAGCAGCCCAGTAGCAAGAGTTGAGACCCAGTACTTC. Translation gives CASSPVARVETQYF.

The chain combines TRBV16 with TRBJ2-5; a possible D gene is TRBD1 (5 bases). Germline loops: CDR1 KGHSY, CDR2 FQNENV. The CDR3 runs 16 residues. V lost 1 base to trimming and J lost 3 bases, with 15 bases between them. The chain's CDR3 is CASSQLWTPGEETQYF. CDR3 in DNA: TGTGCCAGCAGCCAATTGTGGACACCTGGGGAAGAGACCCAGTACTTC. Variable domain in full (rest from reference TRBV16 and TRBJ2-5): GEEVAQTPKHLVRGEGQKAKLYCAPIKGHSYVFWYQQVLKNEFKFLISFQNENVFDETGMPKERFSAKCLPNSPCSLEIQATKLEDSAVYFCASSQLWTPGEETQYFGPGTRLLVL.

V usage is TRBV4-2 and J usage is TRBJ1-5, with a weak D call TRBD1 (6 bases). With 4 bases removed from V and 6 bases from J, the gap between germline ends came to 13 bases. Germline CDR1 is LGHNA and CDR2 is YNFKEQ. CDR3 length equals 14 residues. CDR3 DNA sequence: TGTGCCAGCAGCCGAGAGGCAGGGGCTCAGCCCCAGCATTTT. The encoded protein is CASSREAGAQPQHF.

The V and J genes are TRBV19 and TRBJ2-5; 9 positions agree with TRBD1. From germline, CDR1 is LNHDA and CDR2 SQIVND (reference sequence). Trimming removed 5 bases from V and 5 bases from J; junction bases left unmatched: 6. The CDR3 is 14 residues long. In DNA form, the CDR3 reads TGTGCCAGTAGTTTGGGACAGGGCGCTGAGACCCAGTACTTC. This gives the protein CASSLGQGAETQYF. Filled out from reference TRBV19 and TRBJ2-5, the complete variable domain reads DGGITQSPKYLFRKEGQNVTLSCEQNLNHDAMYWYRQDPGQGLRLIYYSQIVNDFQKGDIAEGYSVSREKKESFPLTVTSAQKNPTAFYLCASSLGQGAETQYFGPGTRLLVL.

V is TRBV7-9 and J is TRBJ2-6, with D tentatively TRBD1 (6 bases). The ends were cut back, 6 bases at V and 4 bases at J, with 13 bases in the middle. This CDR3 spans 15 amino acids. Germline assignment: CDR1 SEHNR and CDR2 FQNEAQ (reference sequence). CDR3 in amino acids: CASRLQGSGANVLTF. CDR3 nucleotide sequence: TGTGCCAGCAGGCTACAGGGATCAGGGGCCAACGTCCTGACTTTC.

This clone is a singleton in its sample. J is TRBJ2-7 and V is TRBV6-6; 8 nucleotides agree with TRBD2. CDR1 and CDR2 (germline): MNHNY, SVGAGI (reference sequence). This CDR3 is 14 amino acids long. Trimming removed 6 bases from V and 3 bases from J; junction bases left unmatched: 7. The CDR3 coding sequence is TGTGCCAGCAGCTCGACTAGCGCCGACTACGAGCAGTACTTC. Protein: CASSSTSADYEQYF.

The V and J genes are TRBV28 and TRBJ2-2, with 10 nucleotides matching TRBD2. V was pared by 6 bases and J by 1 base, with 5 bases of the junction left unmatched. CDR3 length equals 16 residues. Germline V lookup: CDR1 MDHEN, CDR2 SYDVKM. The CDR3 here is CASRSRTSGNTGELFF. As DNA, the CDR3 is TGTGCCAGCAGAAGTAGGACTAGCGGGAACACCGGGGAGCTGTTTTTT.

This chain uses TRBV21-1 with TRBJ2-4; no DNA check was done on the table's D call, TRBD1. TRBV21-1 is reported as a pseudogene. This CDR3 has 16 residues. The CDR3 reads CASSKGRGQAKNIQYF. CDR3 coding DNA: TGTGCCAGCAGCAAAGGGAGGGGGCAAGCCAAAAACATTCAGTACTTC.

This chain connects TRBV15 to TRBJ2-3; 7 bases are shared with TRBD2. Germline V gives CDR1 LNHNV, CDR2 YYDKDF (reference sequence). V lost 1 base to trimming and J lost 4 bases; unmatched junction nucleotides: 2. The CDR3 loop spans 14 amino acids. CDR3 sequence (DNA): TGTGCCACCAGCAGAGGCGGGAGCGCAGATACGCAGTATTTT. Translating gives CATSRGGSADTQYF.

The chain uses TRBV19 and TRBJ2-2; 13 bases agree with TRBD2. The CDR3 has 14 amino acids. J lost 6 bases, V lost 9 bases, and 4 bases had no gene match. Germline-derived CDR1 and CDR2 are LNHDA and SQIVND (reference sequence). In DNA form, the CDR3 reads TGTGCCAGCGGGGGACTAGCGGGACCCGGGGAGCTGTTTTTT. Its protein product is CASGGLAGPGELFF.

This clone was picked up one time. V gene TRBV4-2 combines with J gene TRBJ2-7; 7 bases are shared with TRBD1. The V segment lost 4 bases and the J segment 7 bases; nucleotides outside the gene matches: 10. The V gene's germline CDR1 is LGHNA and CDR2 YNFKEQ. CDR3 length: 14 residues. CDR3 residues: CASSPGQTTGEQYF. The CDR3 DNA is TGTGCCAGCAGCCCGGGACAGACGACTGGAGAGCAGTACTTC.

This rearrangement joins TRBV7-2 to TRBJ1-2, with TRBD1 matching over 7 bases. Trimming removed 5 bases from V and 3 bases from J; junction bases left unmatched: 6. The CDR3 is made up of 14 amino acids. In germline, CDR1 is SGHTA, CDR2 FQGNSA. CDR3 DNA: TGTGCCAGCAGCCTGACAGGGTTGGACTATGGCTACACCTTC. The encoded protein is CASSLTGLDYGYTF.

The chain carries TRBV20-1 and TRBJ2-5, with D possibly being TRBD1 (5 bases). The V and J ends lost 3 bases and 5 bases respectively, with 7 bases between them. CDR1 is DFQATT and CDR2 is SNEGSKA in the germline V gene (reference sequence). The length of the CDR3 is 11 residues. CDR3 in amino acids: CSARPGETQYF. The CDR3 DNA is TGCAGTGCTAGGCCAGGGGAGACCCAGTACTTC.

This clone was picked up a small number of times. The CDR3 reads CASSQLADYGYTF. The CDR3 DNA follows: TGTGCCAGCAGCCAACTAGCAGACTATGGCTACACCTTC. The rearrangement uses TRBV14 and TRBJ1-2; D uncertain. V lost 2 bases, J lost 3 bases, and 7 bases lay in between. This CDR3 is 13 amino acids long. From germline, CDR1 is SGHDN and CDR2 FVKESK. Full variable domain (outside the CDR3, taken from reference TRBV14 and TRBJ1-2): EAGVTQFPSHSVIEKGQTVTLRCDPISGHDNLYWYRRVMGKEIKFLLHFVKESKQDESGMPNNRFLAERTGGTYSTLKVQPAELEDSGVYFCASSQLADYGYTFGSGTRLTVV.

The DNA of the CDR3 is TGCAGCGCCGTACTAGCGGGAGTAACAAATACGCAGTATTTT. It specifies CSAVLAGVTNTQYF. The chain carries TRBV29-1 and TRBJ2-3; TRBD2 aligns across 11 bases. The CDR3 sequence is 14 residues long. Germline V gene data show CDR1 as SQVTM and CDR2 as ANQGSEA. V shed 7 bases and J 7 bases; nucleotides not matched to a gene: 10.

CDR3 loop: CASSFRTATYGYTF. The CDR3 region has the DNA TGTGCCAGCAGCTTCCGGACAGCCACCTATGGCTACACCTTC. This chain joins TRBV3-1 (or the pseudogene TRBV3-2) and TRBJ1-2, with D maybe TRBD1 (6 bases). The CDR3 is 14 amino acids. Per the germline V gene, CDR1 is LGHDT and CDR2 is YNNKEL (reference sequence). Deletions cut 5 bases from V and 4 bases from J, with 14 bases between.

The CDR3 sequence is CASNRGETNTGELFF. As DNA, the CDR3 is TGCGCCAGCAACCGCGGGGAAACGAACACCGGGGAGCTGTTTTTT. This chain joins TRBV5-1 and TRBJ2-2, with D maybe TRBD2 (6 bases). Germline V gives CDR1 SGHRS, CDR2 YFSETQ. CDR3 length equals 15 residues. V lost 6 bases to trimming and J lost 0 bases, with 12 bases between them.

This clone was detected only once. The chain carries TRBV6-1 and TRBJ2-6; D is unresolved. The length of the CDR3 is 16 residues. Looked up from germline, CDR1 is MNHNS and CDR2 is SASEGT. V was pared by 0 bases and J by 0 bases, with 6 bases between. The CDR3 is CASSEALSSGANVLTF. CDR3 nucleotide sequence: TGTGCCAGCAGTGAAGCGCTCAGCTCTGGGGCCAACGTCCTGACTTTC.